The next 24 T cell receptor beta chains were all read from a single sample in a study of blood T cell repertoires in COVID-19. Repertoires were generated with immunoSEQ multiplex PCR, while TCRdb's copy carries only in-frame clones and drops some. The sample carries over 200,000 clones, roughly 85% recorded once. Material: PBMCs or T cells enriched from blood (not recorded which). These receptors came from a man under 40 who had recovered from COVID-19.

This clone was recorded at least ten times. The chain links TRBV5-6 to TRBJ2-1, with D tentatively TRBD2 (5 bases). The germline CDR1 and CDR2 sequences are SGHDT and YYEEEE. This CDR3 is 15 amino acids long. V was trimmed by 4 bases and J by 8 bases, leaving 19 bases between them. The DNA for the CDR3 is TGTGCCAGCAGCCCCACGGCGAGGACTCGCTATGAGCAGTTCTTC. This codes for CASSPTARTRYEQFF.

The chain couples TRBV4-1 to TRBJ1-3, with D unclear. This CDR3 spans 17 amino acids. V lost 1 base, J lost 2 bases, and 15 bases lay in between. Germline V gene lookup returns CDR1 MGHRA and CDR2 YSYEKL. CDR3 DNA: TGCGCCAGCAGCCAAGGACCCGAGGGAGGGACTGGAAACACCATATATTTT. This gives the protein CASSQGPEGGTGNTIYF.

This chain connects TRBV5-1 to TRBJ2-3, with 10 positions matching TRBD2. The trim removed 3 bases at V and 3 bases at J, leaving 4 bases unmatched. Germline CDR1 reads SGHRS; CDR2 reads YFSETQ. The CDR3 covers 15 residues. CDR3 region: CASSSSGSLTDTQYF. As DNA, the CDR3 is TGCGCCAGCAGCTCTAGCGGGAGTTTAACAGATACGCAGTATTTT.

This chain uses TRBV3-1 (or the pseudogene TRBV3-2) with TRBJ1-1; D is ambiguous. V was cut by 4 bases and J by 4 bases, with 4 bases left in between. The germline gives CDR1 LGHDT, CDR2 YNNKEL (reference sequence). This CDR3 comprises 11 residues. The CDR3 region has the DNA TGTGCCAGCAGCCCGGGCACTGAAGCTTTCTTT. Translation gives CASSPGTEAFF.

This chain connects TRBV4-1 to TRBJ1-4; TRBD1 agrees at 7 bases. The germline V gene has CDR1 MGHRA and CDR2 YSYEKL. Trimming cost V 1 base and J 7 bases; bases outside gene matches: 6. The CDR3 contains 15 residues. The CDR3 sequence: CASSQATGHAEKLFF. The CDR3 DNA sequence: TGCGCCAGCAGCCAAGCGACAGGGCATGCTGAAAAACTGTTTTTT.

This CDR3 reads CASGIQGVGYTF. The CDR3 bases are TGTGCCAGCGGAATACAAGGGGTCGGCTACACCTTC. J is TRBJ1-2 and V is TRBV12-3 or TRBV12-4; maybe TRBD1 (5 bases). The V gene lost 8 bases and the J gene lost 8 bases, with 15 bases spanning the gap. The CDR3 covers 12 residues.

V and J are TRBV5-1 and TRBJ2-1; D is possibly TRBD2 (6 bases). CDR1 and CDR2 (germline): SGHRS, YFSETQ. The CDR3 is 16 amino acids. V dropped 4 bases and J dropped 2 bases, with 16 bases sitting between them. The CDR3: CASSMDYGRAYNEQFF. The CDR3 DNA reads TGCGCCAGCAGCATGGACTACGGGAGAGCCTACAATGAGCAGTTCTTC.

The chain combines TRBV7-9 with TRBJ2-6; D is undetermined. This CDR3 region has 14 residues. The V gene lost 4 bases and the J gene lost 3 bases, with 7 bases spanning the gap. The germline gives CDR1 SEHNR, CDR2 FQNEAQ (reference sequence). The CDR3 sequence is CASSSVLGANVLTF. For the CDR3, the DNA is TGTGCCAGCAGCTCGGTACTTGGGGCCAACGTCCTGACTTTC.

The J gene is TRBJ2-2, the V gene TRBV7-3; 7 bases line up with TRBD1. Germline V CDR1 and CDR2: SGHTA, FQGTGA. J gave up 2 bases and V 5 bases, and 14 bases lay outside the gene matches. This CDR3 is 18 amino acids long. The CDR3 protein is CASSTQYRGLSNTGELFF. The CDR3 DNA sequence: TGTGCCAGCAGCACCCAGTACAGGGGATTGTCCAACACCGGGGAGCTGTTTTTT.

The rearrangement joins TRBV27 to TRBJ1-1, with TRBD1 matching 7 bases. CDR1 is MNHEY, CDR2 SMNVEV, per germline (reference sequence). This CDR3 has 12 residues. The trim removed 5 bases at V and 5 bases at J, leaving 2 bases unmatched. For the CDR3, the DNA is TGTGCCAGCAGTCCAGGGGGAACTGAAGCTTTCTTT. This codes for CASSPGGTEAFF.

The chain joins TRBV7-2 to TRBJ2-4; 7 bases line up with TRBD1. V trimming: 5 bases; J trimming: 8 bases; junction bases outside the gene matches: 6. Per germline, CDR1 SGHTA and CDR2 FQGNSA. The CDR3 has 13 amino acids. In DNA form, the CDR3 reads TGTGCCAGCAGCCCAAACAGGGGATACATTCAGTACTTC. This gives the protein CASSPNRGYIQYF. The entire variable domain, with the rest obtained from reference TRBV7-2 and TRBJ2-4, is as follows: GAGVSQSPSNKVTEKGKDVELRCDPISGHTALYWYRQSLGQGLEFLIYFQGNSAPDKSGLPSDRFSAERTGGSVSTLTIQRTQQEDSAVYLCASSPNRGYIQYFGAGTRLSVL.

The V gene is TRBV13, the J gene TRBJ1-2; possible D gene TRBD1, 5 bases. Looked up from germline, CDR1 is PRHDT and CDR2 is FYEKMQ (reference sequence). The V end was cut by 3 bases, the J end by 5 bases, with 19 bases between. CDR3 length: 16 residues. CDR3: CASSLNTEGTPYGYTF. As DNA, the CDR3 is TGTGCCAGCAGCTTGAATACCGAGGGGACTCCTTATGGCTACACCTTC.

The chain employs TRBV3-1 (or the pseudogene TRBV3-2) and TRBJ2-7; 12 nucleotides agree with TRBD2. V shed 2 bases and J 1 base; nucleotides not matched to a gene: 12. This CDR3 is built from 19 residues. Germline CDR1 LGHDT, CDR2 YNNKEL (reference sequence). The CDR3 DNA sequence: TGTGCCAGCAGCCAACCCTCGGGACTAGCGGGCCTTAGATCCTACGAGCAGTACTTC. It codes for CASSQPSGLAGLRSYEQYF.

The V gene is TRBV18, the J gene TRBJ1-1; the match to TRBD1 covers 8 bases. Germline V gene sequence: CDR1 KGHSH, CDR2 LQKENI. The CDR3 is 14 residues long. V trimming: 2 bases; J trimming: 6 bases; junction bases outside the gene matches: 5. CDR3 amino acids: CASSPNRGDAEAFF. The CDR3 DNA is TGTGCCAGCTCACCAAACAGGGGGGACGCTGAAGCTTTCTTT.

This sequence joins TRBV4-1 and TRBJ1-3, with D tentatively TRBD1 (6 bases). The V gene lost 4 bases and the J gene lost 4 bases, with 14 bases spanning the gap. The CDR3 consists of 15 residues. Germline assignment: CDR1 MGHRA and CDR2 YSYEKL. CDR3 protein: CASSRQTGSGNTIYF. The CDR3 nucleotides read TGCGCCAGCAGCCGCCAAACAGGGTCGGGAAACACCATATATTTT.

The CDR3: CASSGGISASLYGYTF. The CDR3 bases are TGTGCCAGCAGCGGGGGGATTTCCGCCTCCCTCTATGGCTACACCTTC. The rearrangement uses TRBV5-5 and TRBJ1-2, with D possibly matching TRBD1 (5 bases). This CDR3 spans 16 amino acids. The germline gives CDR1 SGHKS, CDR2 YYEKEE (reference sequence). V lost 4 bases and J 4 bases, leaving 20 bases between the germline ends.

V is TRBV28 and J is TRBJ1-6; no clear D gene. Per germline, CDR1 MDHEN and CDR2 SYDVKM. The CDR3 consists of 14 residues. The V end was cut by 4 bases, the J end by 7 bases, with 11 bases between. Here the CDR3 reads CASSSIGGNSPLHF. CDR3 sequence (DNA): TGTGCCAGCAGTTCGATAGGCGGCAATTCACCCCTCCACTTT. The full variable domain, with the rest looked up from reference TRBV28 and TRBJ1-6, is DVKVTQSSRYLVKRTGEKVFLECVQDMDHENMFWYRQDPGLGLRLIYFSYDVKMKEKGDIPEGYSVSREKKERFSLILESASTNQTSMYLCASSSIGGNSPLHFGNGTRLTVT.

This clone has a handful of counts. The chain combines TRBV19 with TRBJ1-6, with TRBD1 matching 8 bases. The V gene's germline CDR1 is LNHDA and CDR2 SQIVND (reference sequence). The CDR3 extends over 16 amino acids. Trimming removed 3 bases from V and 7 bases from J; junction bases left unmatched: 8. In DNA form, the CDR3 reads TGTGCCAGTAGTATGGATAAGGCAGGGGGCAATTCACCCCTCCACTTT. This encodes CASSMDKAGGNSPLHF.

The CDR3 here is CASSVAEGAQYKAFF. The CDR3, as DNA: TGTGCCAGCAGCGTAGCTGAAGGGGCACAGTATAAAGCTTTCTTT. V gene TRBV9 combines with J gene TRBJ1-1, with a possible D match to TRBD1 (5 bases). Between the trimmed V and J ends, which lost 0 bases and 9 bases, there was a span of 18 bases. CDR3 length equals 15 residues. Germline-derived CDR1 and CDR2 are SGDLS and YYNGEE.

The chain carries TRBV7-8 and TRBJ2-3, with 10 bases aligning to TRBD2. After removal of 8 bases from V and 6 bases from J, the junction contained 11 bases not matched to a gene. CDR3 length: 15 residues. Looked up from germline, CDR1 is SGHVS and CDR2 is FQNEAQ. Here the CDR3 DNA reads TGTGCCAGCCGGGAAGCGGGGGGGCCTCCCGATACGCAGTATTTT. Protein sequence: CASREAGGPPDTQYF.

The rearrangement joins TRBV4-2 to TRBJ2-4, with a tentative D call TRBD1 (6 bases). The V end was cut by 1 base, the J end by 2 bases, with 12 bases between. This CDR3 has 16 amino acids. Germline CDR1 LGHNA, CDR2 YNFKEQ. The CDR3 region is CASSQAHRVTKNIQYF. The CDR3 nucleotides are TGTGCCAGCAGCCAAGCCCACAGGGTAACCAAAAACATTCAGTACTTC.

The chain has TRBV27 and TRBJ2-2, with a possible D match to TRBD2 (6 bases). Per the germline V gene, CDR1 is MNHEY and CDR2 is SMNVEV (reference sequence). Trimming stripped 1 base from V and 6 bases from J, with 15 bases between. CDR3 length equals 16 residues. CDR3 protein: CASSLFSRERAGELFF. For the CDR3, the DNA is TGTGCCAGCAGTTTATTTTCCCGGGAGCGGGCCGGGGAGCTGTTTTTT.

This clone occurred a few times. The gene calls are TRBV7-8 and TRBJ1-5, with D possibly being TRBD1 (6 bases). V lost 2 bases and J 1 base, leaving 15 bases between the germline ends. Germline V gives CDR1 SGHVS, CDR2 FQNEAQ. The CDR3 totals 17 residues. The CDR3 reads CASSLIWAGESNQPQHF. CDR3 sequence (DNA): TGTGCCAGCAGCTTAATTTGGGCAGGGGAGAGCAATCAGCCCCAGCATTTT.

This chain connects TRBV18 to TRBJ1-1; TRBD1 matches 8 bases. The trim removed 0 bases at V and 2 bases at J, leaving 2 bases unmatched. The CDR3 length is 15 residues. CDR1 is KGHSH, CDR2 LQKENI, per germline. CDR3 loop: CASSPPDRGNTEAFF. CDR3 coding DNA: TGTGCCAGCTCACCACCCGACAGGGGAAACACTGAAGCTTTCTTT.